The present T cell receptor (beta chain) was sequenced within a study of blood T cell repertoires in COVID-19. Clones were sequenced by immunoSEQ multiplex PCR, and TCRdb holds only the in-frame ones, with some missing. The sample yields some 210,000 clones, about four fifths seen once. Source material: PBMCs or T cells enriched from blood (not recorded which). The sequence was obtained from a woman in her fifties or sixties with acute COVID-19.

The CDR3 loop is CATSDAAGQTNEQFF. DNA for the CDR3: TGTGCCACCAGTGACGCCGCGGGACAGACCAATGAGCAGTTCTTC. The J gene is TRBJ2-1, the V gene TRBV24-1; D is possibly TRBD1 (7 bases). Trimming removed 4 bases from V and 6 bases from J, with 15 bases in between. The CDR3 has 15 amino acids. Germline V gene data show CDR1 as KGHDR and CDR2 as SFDVKD.